This T cell receptor (beta chain) derives from a study of blood T cell repertoires in COVID-19. Study at large: Acute and convalescent COVID-19 specimens originated in the United States, Italy and Spain. T cells, B-cell-depleted T cells, or PBMCs provided the cDNA or gDNA that served as material.

Authors' processing steps: Amplified reference gene primers provided the basis for estimating nucleated cell counts. Libraries were prepared by immunoSEQ multiplex PCR; TCRdb keeps only in-frame clonotypes and omits some of them. That table gives V, J and clone size, and the DNA gave D and trimming. The sample includes tens of thousands of clones, roughly 83% of them seen just once. This clone was counted only a few times. The CDR3 contains 15 residues. Trimming cost V 3 bases and J 5 bases, with 17 bases left between them. The germline V gene encodes CDR1 LNHDA and CDR2 SQIVND (reference sequence). This receptor was obtained from a man aged 35 to 55 with acute or convalescent COVID-19. The V gene is TRBV19, the J gene TRBJ2-7; D is perhaps TRBD2 (7 bases). The sequencing input was peripheral blood. The CDR3 region has the DNA TGTGCCAGTAGTATCTTCGGGGGGCGCTACGACGAGCAGTACTTC. It encodes CASSIFGGRYDEQYF.